A selection of T cell receptor beta chains follows, all from one sample in a study of blood T cell repertoires in COVID-19. TCRdb's copy holds only in-frame clones and misses some; the assay was immunoSEQ multiplex PCR. The sample lists more than 250,000 clones; less than 90% were seen once. Sequenced sample: peripheral blood. Receptors originate from a man aged 55 to 70 who had recovered from COVID-19. CDR3s include the opening cysteine and the closing phenylalanine or tryptophan. The D gene is left open where the match is weak. Expanded clones are given a class, and other clones once, few, many or no size at all.

V,size,D,J,DNA,CDR3
TRBV5-4,.,TRBD2,TRBJ2-3,TGTGCCAGCAGCCTACCGGGACTAGCGGGAGGGACAGATACGCAGTATTTT,CASSLPGLAGGTDTQYF
TRBV3-1/TRBV3-2,.,.,TRBJ2-7,TGTGCCAGCAGCCAAACAGATTACGAGCAGTACTTC,CASSQTDYEQYF
TRBV29-1,.,.,TRBJ2-1,TGCAGCGTTGAAGATCAGGGGACCAAGCTCAATGAGCAGTTCTTC,CSVEDQGTKLNEQFF
TRBV10-1,.,.,TRBJ2-3,TGCGCACCCCCGGAGGAGGATACGCAGTATTTT,CAPPEEDTQYF
TRBV4-2,.,.,TRBJ2-3,TGTGCCAGCAGCCAAGATAAGGCAGGGTACGCAGATACGCAGTATTTT,CASSQDKAGYADTQYF
TRBV2,.,.,TRBJ1-4,TGTGCCAGCAGTGGCAGGGCGAATGAAAAACTGTTTTTT,CASSGRANEKLFF
TRBV18,once,TRBD1,TRBJ2-1,TGTGCCAGCTCACCACTTTTAGGGGACAGCCTTTTCTTC,CASSPLLGDSLFF
TRBV6-4,.,.,TRBJ1-5,TGTGCCAGCAGTAAGGAGAATAGCAATCAGCCCCAGCATTTT,CASSKENSNQPQHF
TRBV28,few,.,TRBJ2-1,TGTGCCAGCAGGGACCGTCCCCCGGACAGAACCTACAATGAGCAGTTCTTC,CASRDRPPDRTYNEQFF
TRBV7-2,.,.,TRBJ1-2,TGTGCCAGCAGCAGGGGTAGGGGGTATGGCTACACCTTC,CASSRGRGYGYTF
TRBV5-1,.,.,TRBJ2-1,TGCGCCAGCAGCTTGGCTAAGGGGTTCAGCTCCTACAATGAGCAGTTCTTC,CASSLAKGFSSYNEQFF
TRBV3-1/TRBV3-2,once,.,TRBJ1-5,TGTGCCAGCAGCCCATTTTTCCGGGACAACAATCAGCCCCAGCATTTT,CASSPFFRDNNQPQHF
TRBV6-6,.,TRBD1,TRBJ2-7,TGTGCCAGCAGTCAGGTGACAGGGGGCCGCCACGAGCAGTACTTC,CASSQVTGGRHEQYF
TRBV7-2,.,.,TRBJ2-1,TGTGCCAGCAGCTTACCTAGCCTTTACAATGAGCAGTTCTTC,CASSLPSLYNEQFF
TRBV5-6,.,.,TRBJ2-2,TGTGCCAGCAGCTACGACAGCTGGCCCGGGGAGCTGTTTTTT,CASSYDSWPGELFF
TRBV19,.,TRBD1,TRBJ2-2,TGTGCCAGTAGTCAAGACAGGGCCGGGGAGCTGTTTTTT,CASSQDRAGELFF
TRBV3-1/TRBV3-2,.,TRBD2,TRBJ2-5,TGTGCCAGCAGCCAAGATACGGTGGGACTAGCGGTCCAAGAGACCCAGTACTTC,CASSQDTVGLAVQETQYF
TRBV25-1,.,.,TRBJ1-6,TGTGCCAGCAGTGATTTATCGTCCTATAATTCACCCCTCCACTTT,CASSDLSSYNSPLHF
TRBV3-1/TRBV3-2,.,TRBD2,TRBJ2-3,TGTGCCAGCAGCCTACTCGGGACTAGCGCCACAGATACGCAGTATTTT,CASSLLGTSATDTQYF
TRBV7-9,.,.,TRBJ2-3,TGTGCCAGCAGCTCTACAGATACGCAGTATTTT,CASSSTDTQYF
TRBV12-5,.,.,TRBJ2-7,TGTGCTAGTGCCCTTGGGGGGAGATACGAGCAGTACTTC,CASALGGRYEQYF
TRBV27,once,.,TRBJ2-7,TGTGCCAGCAGTTTAGTCCCCAGGGCTCGCGAGCAGTACTTC,CASSLVPRAREQYF
TRBV5-1,.,.,TRBJ2-7,TGCGCCAGCAGCTCGGAATGGAGCGCCTACGAGCAGTACTTC,CASSSEWSAYEQYF
TRBV28,.,.,TRBJ2-6,TGTGCCAGCAGTAGAACAGGGATGGGGGCCAACGTCCTGACTTTC,CASSRTGMGANVLTF
TRBV6-5,.,TRBD1,TRBJ1-1,TGTGCCTCCAGGGGGGTAGGGACTGAAGCTTTCTTT,CASRGVGTEAFF
TRBV28,.,TRBD1,TRBJ1-5,TGTGCCAGCAGTCCGGGACAGGGAGCGCAGCCCCAGCATTTT,CASSPGQGAQPQHF
TRBV19,.,TRBD1,TRBJ2-1,TGTGCCACCCAGCCGGACAGGAGCTCCTACAATGAGCAGTTCTTC,CATQPDRSSYNEQFF
TRBV2,.,TRBD2,TRBJ2-1,TGTGCCAGCAGTGAAACGGGACTAGCTCTGTTCTTC,CASSETGLALFF
TRBV10-1,.,TRBD2,TRBJ2-6,TGCGCCGGGCCCGATGGGGGGACTACGTTCTCTGGGGCCAACGTCCTGACTTTC,CAGPDGGTTFSGANVLTF
TRBV9,.,.,TRBJ2-1,TGTGCCAGCACGTTAGGGCGGGGCGCCTACAATGAGCAGTTCTTC,CASTLGRGAYNEQFF
TRBV6-6,.,.,TRBJ1-2,TGTGCCAGCAGGGACGGGGAGCGCTACACCTTC,CASRDGERYTF
TRBV7-9,.,TRBD2,TRBJ2-3,TGTGCCAGCAGCTTACTAGCGGGAGGCACAGATACGCAGTATTTT,CASSLLAGGTDTQYF
TRBV5-1,.,.,TRBJ2-5,TGCGCCAGCAGCTTGGTAAGGAGAACACAAGAGACCCAGTACTTC,CASSLVRRTQETQYF
TRBV6-1,.,.,TRBJ1-3,TGTGCCAGCAGTGAAGTGAGGGCTGGAAACACCATATATTTT,CASSEVRAGNTIYF
TRBV6-5,.,TRBD2,TRBJ2-5,TGTGCCAGCAGTTTACTAGCGGTGGCACGAGAGACCCAGTACTTC,CASSLLAVARETQYF
TRBV30,once,TRBD1,TRBJ1-5,TGTGCCTGGAGTGTTGGGACAGGGGCTAGAGAGTATCAGCCCCAGCATTTT,CAWSVGTGAREYQPQHF
TRBV3-1/TRBV3-2,.,TRBD1,TRBJ2-1,TGTGCCAGCAGCATGGGACAGGGGGGTAATGAGCAGTTCTTC,CASSMGQGGNEQFF
TRBV6-5,once,.,TRBJ2-7,TGTGCCAGCAGTTACTCGCACAGCTCCTACGAGCAGTACTTC,CASSYSHSSYEQYF
TRBV3-1/TRBV3-2,.,.,TRBJ2-1,TGTGCCAGCAGCCAAGGTGGCTATGAGCAGTTCTTC,CASSQGGYEQFF
TRBV6-6,.,TRBD1,TRBJ1-2,TGTGCCAGCAGTTATTCCGGACAGGGGACTAACTATGGCTACACCTTC,CASSYSGQGTNYGYTF
TRBV12-3/TRBV12-4,.,.,TRBJ1-6,TGTGCCAGCAGGCTACATAATTCACCCCTCCACTTT,CASRLHNSPLHF
TRBV6-1,few,.,TRBJ1-6,TGTGCCAGCAGTGAAGGGACTGATAAGTCCCTCCACTTT,CASSEGTDKSLHF
TRBV5-1,few,TRBD2,TRBJ2-7,TGCGCCAGCAGCTCCGGAGGTTACGGCGGGGGTCTGCACGAGCAGTACTTC,CASSSGGYGGGLHEQYF
TRBV21-1,.,.,TRBJ2-3,TGTGCCAGCAGCAAGTGGGTGCTAGCGAGGCCAGATACGCAGTATTTT,CASSKWVLARPDTQYF
TRBV29-1,.,.,TRBJ2-3,TGCAGCGGGGGGACTCACTCTAGCACAGATACGCAGTATTTT,CSGGTHSSTDTQYF
TRBV25-1,.,TRBD1,TRBJ1-3,TGTGCCAGCAGCGCCTCTGGACAGGGGAACCTTCGTGGAAACACCATATATTTT,CASSASGQGNLRGNTIYF
TRBV28,.,TRBD1,TRBJ2-2,TGTGCCAGCAGGCCGGGGACAGCGAACACCGGGGAGCTGTTTTTT,CASRPGTANTGELFF
TRBV2,.,TRBD1,TRBJ1-2,TGTGCCACCACGGGACAGGGGATATATGGCTACACCTTC,CATTGQGIYGYTF
TRBV19,.,TRBD1,TRBJ1-5,TGTGCCAGTAGCAGAAACAGGGGGAATCAGCCCCAGCATTTT,CASSRNRGNQPQHF